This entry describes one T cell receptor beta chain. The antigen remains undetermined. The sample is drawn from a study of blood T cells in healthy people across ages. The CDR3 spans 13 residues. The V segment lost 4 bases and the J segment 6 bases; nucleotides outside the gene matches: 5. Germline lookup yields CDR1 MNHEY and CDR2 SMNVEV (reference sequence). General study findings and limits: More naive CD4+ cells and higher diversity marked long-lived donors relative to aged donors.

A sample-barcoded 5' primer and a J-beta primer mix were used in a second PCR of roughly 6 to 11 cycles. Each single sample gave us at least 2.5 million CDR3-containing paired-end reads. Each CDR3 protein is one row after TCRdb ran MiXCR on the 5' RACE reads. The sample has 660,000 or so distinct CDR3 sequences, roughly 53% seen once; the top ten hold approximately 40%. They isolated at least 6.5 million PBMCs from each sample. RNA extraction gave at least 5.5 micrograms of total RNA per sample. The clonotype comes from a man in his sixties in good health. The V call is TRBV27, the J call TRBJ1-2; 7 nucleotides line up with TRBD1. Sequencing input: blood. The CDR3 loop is CASSSRQGDGYTF. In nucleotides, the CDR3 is TGTGCCAGCAGTTCCCGACAGGGTGATGGCTACACCTTC.